A single sample is the source of the 12 T cell receptor beta chains below, sequenced in a study of T cells in Graves' hyperthyroidism and ophthalmopathy (dated by TCRdb to between 2018 and 2020). The library relied on multiplex PCR. This sample was sequenced with an Illumina HiSeq 2000. Amplification of TCR beta CDR3 regions was carried out from RNA transcripts. A first-round RT-PCR of the TCR CDR3 used the HTBI primer set with the Qiagen OneStep RT-PCR kit. The public reads were run again by TCRdb, first through fastp at Q25 and then through MiXCR, and only productive beta chains were kept. Every CDR3 protein is listed once, alongside the most common genes and DNA of its rows. In all, the sample holds more than 550,000 distinct CDR3 sequences, and roughly 20% of those were seen once. In total, the top ten clones hold about a sixth of the sample. Material for sequencing was blood. These receptors were obtained from a woman aged 45 to 65 with Graves' hyperthyroidism that later progressed to Graves' ophthalmopathy.

This chain links TRBV7-8 with TRBJ2-1, with a weak D call TRBD1 (6 bases). In germline, CDR1 is SGHVS, CDR2 FQNEAQ. Trimming removed 4 bases at V and 0 bases at J, with 13 bases between. The CDR3 contains 16 residues. CDR3 region: CASSYRDRSSYNEQFF. The CDR3 DNA is TGTGCCAGCAGCTACAGGGATAGGAGCTCCTACAATGAGCAGTTCTTC.

This clonotype was found a few times. The rearrangement joins TRBV7-9 to TRBJ2-2; perhaps TRBD1 as D (5 bases). Looked up from germline, CDR1 is SEHNR and CDR2 is FQNEAQ (reference sequence). Trimming pared 5 bases from V and 7 bases from J, leaving 14 bases between. CDR3 length: 14 residues. The CDR3 here is CASSPVGLGGELFF. As DNA, the CDR3 is TGTGCCAGCAGCCCGGTGGGGCTTGGCGGGGAGCTGTTTTTT.

This clonotype has ten or more counts. The chain joins TRBV7-2 to TRBJ1-6; D is unresolved. The CDR3 is 13 residues long. Trimming removed 1 base at V and 7 bases at J, with 5 bases between. CDR1 is SGHTA, CDR2 FQGNSA, per germline. CDR3 protein: CASSLESNSPLHF. The DNA of the CDR3 is TGTGCCAGCAGCTTAGAGTCCAATTCACCCCTCCACTTT.

Note on this clonotype: The junction and the germline gene differ at one end; a read error may be behind it. The V call is TRBV6-2 or TRBV6-3, the J call TRBJ2-2; 9 positions agree with TRBD1. Germline V gene lookup returns CDR1 MNHEY and CDR2 SVGEGT. This CDR3 spans 17 amino acids. CDR3 bases: TGTGCCGGCAGTTATCGGCCGGGACAGGGTAACACCGGGGAGCTGTTTTTT. Translation: CAGSYRPGQGNTGELFF.

This clonotype came up many times. V and J are TRBV5-1 and TRBJ2-1; D unclear. V dropped 4 bases and J dropped 0 bases, with 14 bases sitting between them. Germline V gives CDR1 SGHRS, CDR2 YFSETQ. There are 16 residues in the CDR3. The CDR3, as DNA: TGCGCCAGCAGCCCGCGCGATAAGAGCTCCTACAATGAGCAGTTCTTC. Encoded protein: CASSPRDKSSYNEQFF.

The gene calls are TRBV6-1 and TRBJ2-5; the match to TRBD1 covers 10 bases. Germline V CDR1 and CDR2: MNHNS, SASEGT. Trimming took 5 bases from V and 5 from J; bases not matched to a gene: 8. The CDR3 totals 15 residues. The CDR3 DNA reads TGTGCCAGCAGTCCCACGGGACAGGGGTGGGAGACCCAGTACTTC. Its translation is CASSPTGQGWETQYF.

This clonotype was seen more than once but under ten times. The CDR3 is CASSFRAGASQETQYF. Written as DNA, the CDR3 is TGTGCCAGCAGCTTTAGGGCAGGCGCCTCCCAAGAGACCCAGTACTTC. V usage is TRBV7-3 and J usage is TRBJ2-5; D gene uncertain. This CDR3 spans 16 amino acids. CDR1 and CDR2 (germline): SGHTA, FQGTGA. V lost 3 bases and J 1 base, leaving 15 bases between the germline ends.

This chain joins TRBV6-1 and TRBJ2-5, with a weak D call TRBD2 (6 bases). The V end was cut by 6 bases, the J end by 0 bases, with 17 bases between. Germline CDR1 reads MNHNS; CDR2 reads SASEGT. The CDR3 extends over 16 amino acids. This CDR3 reads CASSEWGGENQETQYF. In DNA form, the CDR3 reads TGTGCCAGCAGCGAATGGGGCGGGGAAAACCAAGAGACCCAGTACTTC.

V usage is TRBV11-2 and J usage is TRBJ1-6; TRBD1 matches 10 bases. The length of the CDR3 is 15 residues. From germline, CDR1 is SGHAT and CDR2 FQNNGV. V was pared by 4 bases and J by 12 bases, with 9 bases of the junction left unmatched. CDR3 residues: CASSSATGGRRPLHF. In DNA, the CDR3 is TGTGCCAGCAGCTCGGCGACAGGGGGCCGTAGACCCCTCCACTTT.

This clonotype was seen ten or more times. The chain recombines TRBV6-1 with TRBJ1-2, with unresolved D. The V gene's germline CDR1 is MNHNS and CDR2 SASEGT. The germline V and J ends were trimmed by 1 base and 4 bases, with 13 bases remaining between them. This CDR3 is built from 15 residues. CDR3 loop: CASSEGAERVYGYTF. The CDR3 coding sequence is TGTGCCAGCAGTGAAGGCGCCGAGAGGGTCTATGGCTACACCTTC.

This clonotype was detected only a few times. The rearrangement links TRBV5-1 to TRBJ1-4, with 7 positions matching TRBD1. V lost 3 bases and J lost 3; bases outside the gene matches: 5. The CDR3 runs 15 residues. CDR1 is SGHRS and CDR2 is YFSETQ in the germline V gene. CDR3 sequence (DNA): TGCGCCAGCAGCTCCTCCGGGACAGCTAATGAAAAACTGTTTTTT. This sequence encodes CASSSSGTANEKLFF.

This clonotype appeared many times. The genes are TRBV7-3 and TRBJ2-5, with 10 bases fitting TRBD1. The CDR3 is 15 residues long. Losses at the gene ends were 5 bases for V and 5 bases for J; bases not matched to a gene: 8. Germline V gene lookup returns CDR1 SGHTA and CDR2 FQGTGA. The CDR3 DNA reads TGTGCCAGCAGCCAGACAGGGGGCATTCGGGAGACCCAGTACTTC. It is translated as CASSQTGGIRETQYF.